This passage covers 9 T cell receptor beta chains from one sample sequenced in a study of blood T cell repertoires in COVID-19. Method: immunoSEQ multiplex PCR; TCRdb's copy keeps in-frame clones and lacks some. Found here are 53,000 or so clones, 70% to 90% of them singletons; the top ten hold about 10%. Sequencing used peripheral blood. The receptors come from a man between 65 and 79 years old with active COVID-19.

This clone came up once. This chain links TRBV7-3 with TRBJ1-1; 8 positions agree with TRBD1. Per germline, CDR1 SGHTA and CDR2 FQGTGA. Trimming cost V 2 bases and J 4 bases; bases outside gene matches: 3. This CDR3 has 14 residues. CDR3 residues: CASSLQGAGTEAFF. The CDR3 DNA is TGTGCCAGCAGCTTACAGGGGGCGGGCACTGAAGCTTTCTTT.

This clone was detected only once. The chain has TRBV7-2 and TRBJ1-4; TRBD1 aligns across 7 bases. Per germline, CDR1 SGHTA and CDR2 FQGNSA. J gave up 4 bases and V 5 bases, and 7 bases lay outside the gene matches. The CDR3 has 15 amino acids. The CDR3 sequence is CASSVYRGYNEKLFF. The CDR3 DNA is TGTGCCAGCAGCGTCTACAGGGGCTATAATGAAAAACTGTTTTTT.

This chain joins TRBV18 and TRBJ1-4; D possibly corresponds to TRBD1 (5 bases). V lost 4 bases and J 12 bases, leaving 24 bases between the germline ends. The CDR3 is made up of 16 amino acids. CDR1 is KGHSH, CDR2 LQKENI, per germline. As DNA, the CDR3 is TGTGCCAGCTCACTCGGCCCGCCCAGGGCCTTGGGCCAACTGTTTTTT. Its protein product is CASSLGPPRALGQLFF.

Within the sample, this clone is medium-sized. V is TRBV27 and J is TRBJ2-1; TRBD2 aligns across 10 bases. V shed 2 bases and J 4 bases; nucleotides not matched to a gene: 5. The CDR3 length is 16 residues. From germline, CDR1 is MNHEY and CDR2 SMNVEV (reference sequence). CDR3 in DNA: TGTGCCAGCAGTTTAATTCCTAGCGGGGGTTACAATGAGCAGTTCTTC. This gives the protein CASSLIPSGGYNEQFF.

J is TRBJ1-4 and V is TRBV7-2, with a tentative D call TRBD1 (5 bases). CDR3 length equals 15 residues. Trimming left V 2 bases short and J 5 bases short, with 12 bases between. Germline V gene lookup returns CDR1 SGHTA and CDR2 FQGNSA. The DNA of the CDR3 is TGTGCCAGCAGCTTATTAAGGGGTCCAAATGAAAAACTGTTTTTT. Translated: CASSLLRGPNEKLFF.

The chain has TRBV7-2 and TRBJ2-3; 8 bases align to TRBD2. With 3 bases clipped from V and 0 bases from J, the junction kept 2 bases outside the gene matches. The V gene's germline CDR1 is SGHTA and CDR2 FQGNSA. The length of the CDR3 is 15 residues. The CDR3 reads CASSFQRGSTDTQYF. CDR3 nucleotide sequence: TGTGCCAGCAGCTTTCAGCGGGGGAGCACAGATACGCAGTATTTT.

This clone was detected only a few times. The chain couples TRBV2 to TRBJ2-5; 7 bases map to TRBD2. The CDR3 runs 13 residues. The germline V gene has CDR1 SNHLY and CDR2 FYNNEI. Trimming at V came to 10 bases and at J to 3 bases, leaving 8 bases not matched to a gene. In DNA, the CDR3 is TGTGCCACCGGGGGGTTGGTGGAAGAGACCCAGTACTTC. As protein: CATGGLVEETQYF.

V is TRBV6-2 or TRBV6-3 and J is TRBJ1-6, with D tentatively TRBD1 (5 bases). The CDR3 is 15 amino acids. V shed 6 bases and J shed 4 bases, with 13 bases lying between them. CDR1 and CDR2 from the germline V gene are MNHEY and SVGEGT. The CDR3 DNA follows: TGTGCCAGCAGCCTCCTGGGGGGGTATAATTCACCCCTCCACTTT. Its protein is CASSLLGGYNSPLHF.

V gene TRBV7-6 combines with J gene TRBJ2-2; TRBD2 agrees at 11 bases. The J segment lost 1 base and the V segment lost 4 bases, leaving 8 bases of the junction unmatched. CDR1 SGHVS and CDR2 FNYEAQ come from the germline V gene. The CDR3 has 18 residues. This CDR3 reads CASSSQTSGGLNTGELFF. The CDR3 nucleotides are TGTGCCAGCAGCTCCCAAACTAGCGGGGGCCTGAACACCGGGGAGCTGTTTTTT.